Following are 23 T cell receptor beta chains from one sample sequenced in a study of T cells in Graves' hyperthyroidism and ophthalmopathy. There were TCR beta CDR3 regions amplified from RNA transcripts. The TCR CDR3 first-round RT-PCR relied on the HTBI primer set. TCRdb processed the multiplex PCR reads anew with MiXCR; each CDR3 protein has one entry. The repertoire has about 640,000 distinct CDR3 sequences, roughly 15% of them found once; the top ten carry under 15%. The material sequenced was blood. The receptor set was obtained from a woman in her 50s with Graves' ophthalmopathy.

The CDR3 here is CATSDPGTPTYSYNEQFF. The CDR3 DNA is TGTGCCACCAGTGACCCTGGGACACCAACATACTCCTACAATGAGCAGTTCTTC. The chain couples TRBV24-1 to TRBJ2-1; perhaps TRBD1 as D (6 bases). Germline CDR1 reads KGHDR; CDR2 reads SFDVKD. The V and J ends lost 4 bases and 0 bases respectively, with 18 bases between them. The CDR3 totals 18 residues.

In this sample, this clonotype turned up many times. The V call is TRBV18, the J call TRBJ2-7; D possibly matches TRBD1 or TRBD2 (5 bases each). CDR1 and CDR2 (germline): KGHSH, LQKENI. The CDR3 runs 13 residues. Trimming cost V 1 base and J 3 bases, with 7 bases left between them. In DNA, the CDR3 is TGTGCCAGCTCACCACTTGGGGGCTACGAGCAGTACTTC. This sequence encodes CASSPLGGYEQYF.

This clonotype was counted many times. The chain couples TRBV11-1 to TRBJ1-1, with D possibly being TRBD1 (5 bases). Trimming took off 3 bases at V and 6 bases at J, with 14 bases between the two ends. The CDR3 contains 14 residues. Germline CDR1 SGHAT, CDR2 FQDESV (reference sequence). CDR3 amino acids: CASSFLAWGAEAFF. CDR3 coding DNA: TGTGCCAGCAGCTTCTTGGCCTGGGGGGCTGAAGCTTTCTTT. Filled out from reference TRBV11-1 and TRBJ1-1, the complete variable domain reads EAEVAQSPRYKITEKSQAVAFWCDPISGHATLYWYRQILGQGPELLVQFQDESVVDDSQLPKDRFSAERLKGVDSTLKIQPAELGDSAMYLCASSFLAWGAEAFFGQGTRLTVV.

This clonotype has only a few counts. The chain combines TRBV7-2 with TRBJ2-7; perhaps TRBD2 as D (5 bases). V was trimmed by 3 bases and J by 5 bases, leaving 26 bases between them. Germline V gene data show CDR1 as SGHTA and CDR2 as FQGNSA. The CDR3 covers 18 residues. The CDR3 nucleotides are TGTGCCAGCAGCTTCAGGCGGGCAAAGTTGATCTTCGCTGACGAGCAGTACTTC. The encoded protein is CASSFRRAKLIFADEQYF.

The J gene is TRBJ1-1, the V gene TRBV19; D uncertain. The CDR3 covers 12 residues. V gave up 1 base and J gave up 8 bases, with 8 bases separating them. The germline gives CDR1 LNHDA, CDR2 SQIVND (reference sequence). CDR3 sequence reads: CASSIVDGEAFF. The CDR3 DNA is TGTGCCAGTAGTATAGTGGACGGGGAAGCTTTCTTT.

This clonotype was detected many times. The J gene is TRBJ2-7, the V gene TRBV7-2; the match to TRBD2 covers 8 bases. With V trimmed by 5 bases and J by 4 bases, 10 bases remained unmatched. This CDR3 comprises 15 residues. Germline V gene data show CDR1 as SGHTA and CDR2 as FQGNSA. The chain's CDR3 is CASSPTLAGNYEQYF. The CDR3 region has the DNA TGTGCCAGCAGCCCCACCCTAGCGGGTAATTACGAGCAGTACTTC.

This clonotype was recorded a few times. In nucleotides, the CDR3 is TGTGCCAGCAGCCAAGTGCCGGGAGGGAGGTCCGGGGAGCTGTTTTTT. This codes for CASSQVPGGRSGELFF. This chain connects TRBV3-1 to TRBJ2-2, with 8 bases fitting TRBD2. The CDR3 consists of 16 residues. Germline trimming cut 1 base from V and 6 bases from J; bases unmatched to any gene: 7. The germline CDR1 and CDR2 sequences are LGHDT and YNNKEL (reference sequence).

This clonotype has ten or more counts. CDR3 in amino acids: CASSGQGSNQPQHF. The CDR3 DNA follows: TGTGCCAGCAGTGGACAGGGGAGCAATCAGCCCCAGCATTTT. This chain connects TRBV2 to TRBJ1-5, with 8 bases lining up with TRBD1. CDR3 size: 14 residues. The trim removed 4 bases at V and 1 base at J, leaving 0 bases unmatched. Germline CDR1 reads SNHLY; CDR2 reads FYNNEI.

This clonotype was seen many times. The chain has TRBV5-1 and TRBJ2-1, with D unresolved. Germline loops: CDR1 SGHRS, CDR2 YFSETQ. V gave up 0 bases and J gave up 4 bases, with 17 bases separating them. The CDR3 sequence is 17 residues long. CDR3 bases: TGCGCCAGCAGCTTGGCCTGGAACCCAAATTCATACAATGAGCAGTTCTTC. This codes for CASSLAWNPNSYNEQFF. Drawing the rest from reference TRBV5-1 and TRBJ2-1, the complete variable domain is KAGVTQTPRYLIKTRGQQVTLSCSPISGHRSVSWYQQTPGQGLQFLFEYFSETQRNKGNFPGRFSGRQFSNSRSEMNVSTLELGDSALYLCASSLAWNPNSYNEQFFGPGTRLTVL.

V gene TRBV20-1 combines with J gene TRBJ2-2; 13 bases are a match to TRBD2. The CDR3 consists of 16 residues. Per the germline V gene, CDR1 is DFQATT and CDR2 is SNEGSKA (reference sequence). V dropped 6 bases and J dropped 4; count of bases not matched to a gene: 8. DNA of the CDR3: TGCAGTGCGGGGACTAGCGGGAATCGACTCACCGGGGAGCTGTTTTTT. Translation gives CSAGTSGNRLTGELFF.

This clonotype was seen a handful of times. The chain has TRBV20-1 and TRBJ1-3; 7 bases are shared with TRBD1. Losses at the gene ends were 2 bases for V and 0 bases for J; bases not matched to a gene: 4. Germline CDR1 and CDR2: DFQATT and SNEGSKA (reference sequence). The CDR3 is made up of 15 amino acids. The CDR3 DNA follows: TGCAGTGCTAGACCCGGGACAGTCTCTGGAAACACCATATATTTT. Its protein product is CSARPGTVSGNTIYF.

Ten or more counts support this clonotype. The chain employs TRBV5-1 and TRBJ2-7; a possible D gene is TRBD2 (6 bases). V was cut by 0 bases and J by 2 bases, with 9 bases left in between. The CDR3 is made up of 14 amino acids. The germline V gene encodes CDR1 SGHRS and CDR2 YFSETQ. This CDR3 reads CASSLASETYEQYF. DNA of the CDR3: TGCGCCAGCAGCTTGGCTAGCGAAACCTACGAGCAGTACTTC.

As regards this clonotype: One junction end disagrees with the germline gene, perhaps due to a read error. The chain couples TRBV7-9 to TRBJ1-1, with D possibly being TRBD1 (6 bases). The CDR3 runs 15 residues. Germline CDR1 is SEHNR and CDR2 is FQNEAQ (reference sequence). CDR3 DNA: TGTGCCGGCAGCCCGAGGGGGGGTTTGAACACTGAAGCTTTCTTT. Its translation is CAGSPRGGLNTEAFF.

There are many counts of this clonotype. This chain links TRBV7-3 with TRBJ2-1, with D perhaps assigned TRBD1 or TRBD2 (5 bases each). There are 15 residues in the CDR3. Trimming pared 1 base from V and 8 bases from J, leaving 15 bases between. The germline gives CDR1 SGHTA, CDR2 FQGTGA. This CDR3 is CASSLNSGLGHEQFF. CDR3 in DNA: TGTGCCAGCAGCTTAAATTCGGGGCTTGGGCATGAGCAGTTCTTC. Combining the CDR3 with reference TRBV7-3 and TRBJ2-1 gives the whole variable domain GAGVSQTPSNKVTEKGKYVELRCDPISGHTALYWYRQSLGQGPEFLIYFQGTGAADDSGLPNDRFFAVRPEGSVSTLKIQRTERGDSAVYLCASSLNSGLGHEQFFGPGTRLTVL.

In this sample, this clonotype turned up many times. V is TRBV28 and J is TRBJ2-1; D remains ambiguous. Trimming shortened V by 4 bases and J by 1 base, and 11 bases separated the two germline ends. Germline-derived CDR1 and CDR2 are MDHEN and SYDVKM. The CDR3 runs 15 residues. The CDR3 region is CASSSWKGSYNEQFF. The CDR3 DNA follows: TGTGCCAGCAGTTCTTGGAAGGGTTCCTACAATGAGCAGTTCTTC.

This clonotype showed up many times. The chain combines TRBV7-2 with TRBJ2-7; 9 nucleotides align to TRBD1. The V segment lost 5 bases and the J segment 7 bases; nucleotides outside the gene matches: 12. The CDR3 runs to 15 residues. Germline CDR1 is SGHTA and CDR2 is FQGNSA. CDR3 in amino acids: CASSPPGGTGWEQYF. The CDR3 DNA sequence: TGTGCCAGCAGCCCCCCTGGGGGGACAGGGTGGGAGCAGTACTTC. Full variable domain (rest looked up from reference TRBV7-2 and TRBJ2-7): GAGVSQSPSNKVTEKGKDVELRCDPISGHTALYWYRQSLGQGLEFLIYFQGNSAPDKSGLPSDRFSAERTGGSVSTLTIQRTQQEDSAVYLCASSPPGGTGWEQYFGPGTRLTVT.

This clonotype was seen ten or more times. V gene TRBV12-3 or TRBV12-4 combines with J gene TRBJ2-7, with 7 bases aligning to TRBD1. The CDR3 contains 13 residues. The ends lost 5 bases at V and 7 bases at J; junction bases unmatched: 8. The CDR3 nucleotides are TGTGCCAGCAGTAAAAACAGGGGTGGTGAGCAGTACTTC. As protein: CASSKNRGGEQYF.

This clonotype was counted a few times. J is TRBJ2-1 and V is TRBV6-1, with 14 bases matching TRBD2. There are 20 residues in the CDR3. Germline CDR1 MNHNS, CDR2 SASEGT. Losses at the gene ends were 5 bases for V and 0 bases for J; bases not matched to a gene: 12. CDR3 residues: CASSQVPGLAGASSYNEQFF. Written as DNA, the CDR3 is TGTGCCAGCAGTCAAGTCCCGGGACTAGCGGGAGCGAGCTCCTACAATGAGCAGTTCTTC.

In its sample, this clonotype was seen a few times. The V and J genes are TRBV4-2 and TRBJ1-1; D may be TRBD1 (5 bases). From germline, CDR1 is LGHNA and CDR2 YNFKEQ. The ends were cut back, 0 bases at V and 4 bases at J, with 9 bases in the middle. This CDR3 has 14 residues. CDR3 sequence: CASSQDKGPTEAFF. As DNA, the CDR3 is TGTGCCAGCAGCCAAGATAAGGGGCCCACTGAAGCTTTCTTT.

In its sample, this clonotype was seen many times. The chain couples TRBV20-1 to TRBJ2-1; 7 bases agree with TRBD2. CDR1 DFQATT and CDR2 SNEGSKA come from the germline V gene (reference sequence). The V gene end was trimmed by 6 bases and the J gene end by 5 bases; junction bases not matched to a gene: 10. The CDR3 is 14 amino acids. CDR3 loop: CSAQRMAGDNEQFF. DNA of the CDR3: TGCAGTGCCCAACGAATGGCGGGAGACAATGAGCAGTTCTTC.

To note about this clonotype: Given a much more abundant clone one base away, this may be a read error. The J gene is TRBJ2-1, the V gene TRBV6-2 or TRBV6-3; no clear D. The ends were cut back, 7 bases at V and 9 bases at J, with 16 bases in the middle. CDR1 is MNHEY, CDR2 SVGEGT, per germline. This CDR3 is 13 amino acids long. DNA for the CDR3: TGTGCCAGCACCGAGGTGGCCTTCGGTGAGCAGTTCTTC. This gives the protein CASTEVAFGEQFF.

Ten or more counts support this clonotype. The V gene is TRBV29-1, the J gene TRBJ2-3, with a weak D call TRBD1 (5 bases). The germline gives CDR1 SQVTM, CDR2 ANQGSEA. This CDR3 has 14 amino acids. V gave up 5 bases and J gave up 0 bases, with 12 bases separating them. CDR3 DNA: TGCAGCGTTCGTACAGGCTCTAGCACAGATACGCAGTATTTT. Its protein is CSVRTGSSTDTQYF.

V and J are TRBV7-2 and TRBJ2-5, with D tentatively TRBD2 (6 bases). Deletions cut 5 bases from V and 7 bases from J, with 14 bases between. CDR3 length: 13 residues. The germline gives CDR1 SGHTA, CDR2 FQGNSA. The CDR3 protein is CASSVELAVTQYF. DNA of the CDR3: TGTGCCAGCAGCGTAGAACTAGCCGTGACCCAGTACTTC.